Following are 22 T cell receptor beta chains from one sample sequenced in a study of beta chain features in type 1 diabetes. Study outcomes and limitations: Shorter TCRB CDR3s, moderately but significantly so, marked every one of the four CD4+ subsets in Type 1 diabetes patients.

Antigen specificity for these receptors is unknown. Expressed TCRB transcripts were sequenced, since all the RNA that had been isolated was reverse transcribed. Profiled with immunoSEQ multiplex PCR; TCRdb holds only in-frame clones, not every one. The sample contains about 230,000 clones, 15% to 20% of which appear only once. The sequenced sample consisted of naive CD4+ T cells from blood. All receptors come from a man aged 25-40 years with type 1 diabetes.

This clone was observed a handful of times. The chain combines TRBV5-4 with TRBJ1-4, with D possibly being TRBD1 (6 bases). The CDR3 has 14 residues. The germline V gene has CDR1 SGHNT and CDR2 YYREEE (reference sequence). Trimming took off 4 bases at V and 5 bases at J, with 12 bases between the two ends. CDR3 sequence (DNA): TGTGCCAGCAGCCCCAAGGGGGGGAATGAAAAACTGTTTTTT. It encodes CASSPKGGNEKLFF. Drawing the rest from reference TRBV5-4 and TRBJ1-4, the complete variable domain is ETGVTQSPTHLIKTRGQQVTLRCSSQSGHNTVSWYQQALGQGPQFIFQYYREEENGRGNFPPRFSGLQFPNYSSELNVNALELDDSALYLCASSPKGGNEKLFFGSGTQLSVL.

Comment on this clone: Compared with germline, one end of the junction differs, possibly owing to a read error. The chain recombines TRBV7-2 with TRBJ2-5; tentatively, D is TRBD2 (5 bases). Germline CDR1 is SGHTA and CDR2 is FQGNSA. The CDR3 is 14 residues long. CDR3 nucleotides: TGTGCCGGCAGCTTAGCGCGAGCTGGAGAGACCCAGTACTTC. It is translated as CAGSLARAGETQYF.

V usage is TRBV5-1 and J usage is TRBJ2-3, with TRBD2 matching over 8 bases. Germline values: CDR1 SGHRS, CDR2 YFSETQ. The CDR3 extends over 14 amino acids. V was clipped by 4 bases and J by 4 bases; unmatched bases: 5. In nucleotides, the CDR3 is TGCGCCAGCAGCACCGGACTAGCTGCAGATACGCAGTATTTT. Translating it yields CASSTGLAADTQYF.

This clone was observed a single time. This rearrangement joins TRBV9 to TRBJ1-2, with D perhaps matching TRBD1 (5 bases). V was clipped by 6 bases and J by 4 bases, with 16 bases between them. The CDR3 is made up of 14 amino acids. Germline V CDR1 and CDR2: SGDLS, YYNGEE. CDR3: CASTGTPGRYGYTF. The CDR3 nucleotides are TGTGCCAGCACCGGAACCCCGGGACGCTATGGCTACACCTTC.

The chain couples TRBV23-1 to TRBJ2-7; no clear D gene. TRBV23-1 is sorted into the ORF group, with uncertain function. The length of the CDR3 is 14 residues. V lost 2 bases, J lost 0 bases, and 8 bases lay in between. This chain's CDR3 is CASSQQANSYEQYF. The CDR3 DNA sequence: TGCGCCAGCAGTCAACAGGCCAACTCCTACGAGCAGTACTTC.

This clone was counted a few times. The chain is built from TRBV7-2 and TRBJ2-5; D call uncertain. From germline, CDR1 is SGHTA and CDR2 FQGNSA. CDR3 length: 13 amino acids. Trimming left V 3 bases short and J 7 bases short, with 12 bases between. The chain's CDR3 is CASSFNEWATQYF. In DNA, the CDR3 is TGTGCCAGCAGCTTTAACGAGTGGGCGACCCAGTACTTC.

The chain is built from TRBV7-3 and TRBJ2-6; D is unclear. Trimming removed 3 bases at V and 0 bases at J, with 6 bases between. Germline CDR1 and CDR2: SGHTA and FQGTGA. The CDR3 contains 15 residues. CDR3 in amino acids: CASSFGSSGANVLTF. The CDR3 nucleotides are TGTGCCAGCAGCTTTGGTTCCTCTGGGGCCAACGTCCTGACTTTC.

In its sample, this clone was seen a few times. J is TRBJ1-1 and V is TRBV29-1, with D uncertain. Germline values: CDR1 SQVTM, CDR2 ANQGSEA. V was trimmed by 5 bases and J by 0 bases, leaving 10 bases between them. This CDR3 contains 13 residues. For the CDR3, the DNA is TGCAGCGTTCAACCCAGGATGAACACTGAAGCTTTCTTT. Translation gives CSVQPRMNTEAFF.

DNA of the CDR3: TGTGCCAGCAGCGTCGGACAGCCTGGGGCCAACGTCCTGACTTTC. It translates to CASSVGQPGANVLTF. This chain joins TRBV7-9 and TRBJ2-6; D is perhaps TRBD1 (6 bases). Deletions cut 5 bases from V and 2 bases from J, with 10 bases between. Germline V CDR1 and CDR2: SEHNR, FQNEAQ (reference sequence). The CDR3 has 15 residues. Full variable domain (outside the CDR3, taken from reference TRBV7-9 and TRBJ2-6): DTGVSQNPRHKITKRGQNVTFRCDPISEHNRLYWYRQTLGQGPEFLTYFQNEAQLEKSRLLSDRFSAERPKGSFSTLEIQRTEQGDSAMYLCASSVGQPGANVLTFGAGSRLTVL.

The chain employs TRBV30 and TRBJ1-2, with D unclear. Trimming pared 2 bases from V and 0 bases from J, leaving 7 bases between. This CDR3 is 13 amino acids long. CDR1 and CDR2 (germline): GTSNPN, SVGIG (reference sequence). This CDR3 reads CAWSSQPNYGYTF. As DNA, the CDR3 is TGTGCCTGGAGTAGCCAGCCTAACTATGGCTACACCTTC.

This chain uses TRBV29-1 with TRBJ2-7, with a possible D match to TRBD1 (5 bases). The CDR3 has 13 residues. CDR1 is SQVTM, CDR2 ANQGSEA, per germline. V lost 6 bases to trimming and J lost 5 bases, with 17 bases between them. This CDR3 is CSVRTKLQDEQYF. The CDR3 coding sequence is TGCAGCGTCCGGACCAAGCTACAGGACGAGCAGTACTTC.

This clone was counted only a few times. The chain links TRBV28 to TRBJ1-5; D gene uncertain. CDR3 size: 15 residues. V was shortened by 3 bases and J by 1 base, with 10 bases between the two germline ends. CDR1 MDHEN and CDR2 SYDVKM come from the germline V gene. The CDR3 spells CASSLRIASNQPQHF. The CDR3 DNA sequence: TGTGCCAGCAGTTTGCGTATAGCAAGCAATCAGCCCCAGCATTTT.

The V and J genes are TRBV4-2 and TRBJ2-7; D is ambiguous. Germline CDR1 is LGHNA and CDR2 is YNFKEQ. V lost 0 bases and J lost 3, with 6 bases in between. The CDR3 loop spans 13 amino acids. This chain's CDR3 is CASSQERDYEQYF. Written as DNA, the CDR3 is TGTGCCAGCAGCCAAGAAAGGGACTACGAGCAGTACTTC.

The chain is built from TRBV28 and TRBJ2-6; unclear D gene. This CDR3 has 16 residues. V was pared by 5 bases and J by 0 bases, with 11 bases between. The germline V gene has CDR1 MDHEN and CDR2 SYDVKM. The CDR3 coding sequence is TGTGCCAGCAGTCCCCTGGAGCCCTCTGGGGCCAACGTCCTGACTTTC. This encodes CASSPLEPSGANVLTF.

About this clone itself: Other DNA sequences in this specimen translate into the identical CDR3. CDR3 sequence reads: CAWSVGGTASYEQYF. CDR3 bases: TGTGCCTGGAGTGTAGGAGGGACAGCCTCCTACGAGCAGTACTTC. This chain connects TRBV30 to TRBJ2-7; TRBD1 might be the D (7 bases). V shed 0 bases and J shed 0 bases, with 12 bases lying between them. The CDR3 is 15 amino acids. The V gene's germline CDR1 is GTSNPN and CDR2 SVGIG (reference sequence).

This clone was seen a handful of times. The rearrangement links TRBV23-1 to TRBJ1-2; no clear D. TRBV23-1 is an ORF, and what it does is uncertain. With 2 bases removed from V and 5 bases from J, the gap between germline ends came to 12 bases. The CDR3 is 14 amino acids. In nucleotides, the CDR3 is TGCGCCAGCAGTCAACTCCACCCCACTTATGGCTACACCTTC. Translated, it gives CASSQLHPTYGYTF.

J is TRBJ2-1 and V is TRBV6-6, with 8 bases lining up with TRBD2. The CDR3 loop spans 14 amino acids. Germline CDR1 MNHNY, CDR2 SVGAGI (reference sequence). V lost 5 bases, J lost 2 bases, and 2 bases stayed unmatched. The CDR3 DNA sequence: TGTGCCAGCAGTCCCGGGAGGGCCTACAATGAGCAGTTCTTC. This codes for CASSPGRAYNEQFF.

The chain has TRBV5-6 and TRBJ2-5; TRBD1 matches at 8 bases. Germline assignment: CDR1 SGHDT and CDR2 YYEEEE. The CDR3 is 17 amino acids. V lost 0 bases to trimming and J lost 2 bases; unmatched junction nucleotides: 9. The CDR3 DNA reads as TGTGCCAGCAGCTTGGACCTGACAGGGGTAGGGCAAGAGACCCAGTACTTC. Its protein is CASSLDLTGVGQETQYF. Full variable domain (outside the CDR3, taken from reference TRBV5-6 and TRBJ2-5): DAGVTQSPTHLIKTRGQQVTLRCSPKSGHDTVSWYQQALGQGPQFIFQYYEEEERQRGNFPDRFSGHQFPNYSSELNVNALLLGDSALYLCASSLDLTGVGQETQYFGPGTRLLVL.

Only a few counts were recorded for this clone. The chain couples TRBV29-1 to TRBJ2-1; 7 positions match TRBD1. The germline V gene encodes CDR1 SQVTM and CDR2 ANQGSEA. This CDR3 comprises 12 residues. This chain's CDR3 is CLGGRADNEQFF. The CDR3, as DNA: TGCTTAGGGGGCAGGGCGGACAATGAGCAGTTCTTC.

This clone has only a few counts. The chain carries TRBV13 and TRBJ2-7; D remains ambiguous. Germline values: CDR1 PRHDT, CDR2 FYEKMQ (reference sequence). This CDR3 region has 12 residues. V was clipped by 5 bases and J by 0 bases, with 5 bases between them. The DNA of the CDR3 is TGTGCCAGCAGCCGGAGCTCCTACGAGCAGTACTTC. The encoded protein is CASSRSSYEQYF.

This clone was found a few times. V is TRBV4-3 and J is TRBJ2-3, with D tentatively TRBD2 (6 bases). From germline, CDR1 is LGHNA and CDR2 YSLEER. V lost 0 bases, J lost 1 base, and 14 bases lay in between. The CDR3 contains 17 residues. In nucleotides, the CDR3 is TGCGCCAGCAGCCAAGATACGGGGCTAGCGCGCACAGATACGCAGTATTTT. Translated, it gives CASSQDTGLARTDTQYF.

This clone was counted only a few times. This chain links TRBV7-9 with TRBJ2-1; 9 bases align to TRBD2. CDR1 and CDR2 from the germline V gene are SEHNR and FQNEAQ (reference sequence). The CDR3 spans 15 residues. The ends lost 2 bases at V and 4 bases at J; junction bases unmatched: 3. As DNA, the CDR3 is TGTGCCAGCAGCTTACTAGCGGGATTATACAATGAGCAGTTCTTC. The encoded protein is CASSLLAGLYNEQFF.